Included here is one T cell receptor beta chain sequence, with context. Seattle patient enrollment occurred during active infection, with longitudinal follow-up thereafter. Authors' data handling: For nucleated cells, counts were estimated from reference gene primer amplification. Only in-frame clones appear in the TCRdb table, and some are missing; sequencing was by immunoSEQ multiplex PCR. V and J calls plus clone size are reproduced from that table; the DNA served to infer D and trimming. The sample yields 100,000 to 150,000 clones, around 89% seen once. Trimming removed 6 bases at V and 6 bases at J, with 21 bases between. The CDR3 extends over 15 amino acids. From germline, CDR1 is SQVTM and CDR2 ANQGSEA. This specimen comes from a study of blood T cell repertoires in COVID-19. Overall study: The analysed material was cDNA or gDNA that came from T cells, B-cell-depleted T cells, or PBMCs.

The receptor was derived from a man aged 55 to 69 with COVID-19, enrolled during active disease. This sequence joins TRBV29-1 and TRBJ2-1; TRBD1 is a possible D gene (6 bases). The sample comprised peripheral blood. CDR3 DNA sequence: TGCAGCGTCCGGGTGGGGGCCGGTATCGGCAATGAGCAGTTCTTC. The encoded protein is CSVRVGAGIGNEQFF.